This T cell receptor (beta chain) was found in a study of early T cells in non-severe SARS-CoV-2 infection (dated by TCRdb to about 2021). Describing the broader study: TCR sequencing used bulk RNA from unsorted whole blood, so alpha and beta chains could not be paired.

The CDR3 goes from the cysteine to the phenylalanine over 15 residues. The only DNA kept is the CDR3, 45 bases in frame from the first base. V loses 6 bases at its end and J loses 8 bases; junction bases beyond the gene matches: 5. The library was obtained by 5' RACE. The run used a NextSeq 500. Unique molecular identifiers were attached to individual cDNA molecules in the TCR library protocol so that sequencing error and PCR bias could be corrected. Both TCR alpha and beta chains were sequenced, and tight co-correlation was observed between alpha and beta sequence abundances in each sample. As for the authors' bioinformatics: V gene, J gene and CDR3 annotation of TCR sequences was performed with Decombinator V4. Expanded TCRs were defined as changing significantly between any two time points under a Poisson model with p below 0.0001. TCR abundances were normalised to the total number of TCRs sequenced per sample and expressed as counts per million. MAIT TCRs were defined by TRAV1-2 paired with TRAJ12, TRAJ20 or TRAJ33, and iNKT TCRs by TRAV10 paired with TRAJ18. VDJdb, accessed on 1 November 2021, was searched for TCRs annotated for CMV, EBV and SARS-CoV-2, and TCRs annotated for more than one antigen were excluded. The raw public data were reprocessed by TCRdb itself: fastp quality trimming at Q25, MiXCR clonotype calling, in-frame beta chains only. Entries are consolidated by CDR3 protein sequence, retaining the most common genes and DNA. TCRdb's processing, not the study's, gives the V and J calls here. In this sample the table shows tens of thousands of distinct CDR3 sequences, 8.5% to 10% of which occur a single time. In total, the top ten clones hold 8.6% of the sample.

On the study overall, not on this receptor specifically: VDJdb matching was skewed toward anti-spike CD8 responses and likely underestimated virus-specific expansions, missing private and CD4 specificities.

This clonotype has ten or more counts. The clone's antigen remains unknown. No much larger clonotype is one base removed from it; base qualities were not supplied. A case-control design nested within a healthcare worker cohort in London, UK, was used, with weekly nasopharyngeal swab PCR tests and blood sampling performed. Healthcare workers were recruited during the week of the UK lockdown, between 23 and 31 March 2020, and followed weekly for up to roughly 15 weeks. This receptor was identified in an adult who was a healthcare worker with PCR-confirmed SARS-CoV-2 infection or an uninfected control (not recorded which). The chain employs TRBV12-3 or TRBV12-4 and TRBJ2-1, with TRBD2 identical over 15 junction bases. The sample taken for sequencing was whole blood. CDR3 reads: CASSLGLAGGDEQFF. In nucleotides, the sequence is TGTGCCAGCAGCCTGGGACTAGCGGGAGGAGATGAGCAGTTCTTC.